The 15 T cell receptor beta chains listed next were all sequenced from one sample in a study of blood T cell repertoires in COVID-19. TCRdb's table, derived via immunoSEQ multiplex PCR, lists solely in-frame clones and lacks some. The data contain more than 200,000 clones, over 70% of them singletons. Sequencing input: peripheral blood. The receptor set was obtained from a man in his forties with acute or convalescent COVID-19.

This chain's CDR3 is CASSRLAANTGELFF. The DNA of the CDR3 is TGTGCCAGCAGCCGTCTAGCGGCCAACACCGGGGAGCTGTTTTTT. The V gene is TRBV7-9, the J gene TRBJ2-2; TRBD2 aligns across 7 bases. Germline assignment: CDR1 SEHNR and CDR2 FQNEAQ (reference sequence). CDR3 size: 15 residues. The V gene end was trimmed by 5 bases and the J gene end by 2 bases; junction bases not matched to a gene: 5.

This clone was seen many times. The chain combines TRBV4-1 with TRBJ2-7, with TRBD1 matching over 11 bases. The length of the CDR3 is 16 residues. Germline V lookup: CDR1 MGHRA, CDR2 YSYEKL. The ends lost 0 bases at V and 3 bases at J; junction bases unmatched: 4. This CDR3 reads CASSQEDGTGGYEQYF. CDR3 bases: TGCGCCAGCAGCCAAGAAGATGGGACAGGGGGCTACGAGCAGTACTTC.

The CDR3, as DNA: TGTGCCAGCAGCGCTGGACAGAAAAACATTCAGTACTTC. It encodes CASSAGQKNIQYF. The chain recombines TRBV11-2 with TRBJ2-4; maybe TRBD1 (6 bases). This CDR3 is built from 13 residues. Looked up from germline, CDR1 is SGHAT and CDR2 is FQNNGV. V shed 5 bases and J shed 4 bases, with 9 bases lying between them.

The chain couples TRBV29-1 to TRBJ2-3; TRBD2 matches at 14 bases. Per the germline V gene, CDR1 is SQVTM and CDR2 is ANQGSEA. J lost 3 bases, V lost 8 bases, and 10 bases had no gene match. This CDR3 comprises 16 residues. The CDR3 sequence: CSSEDRTSGRTDTQYF. The CDR3 DNA reads TGCAGCTCCGAGGATAGGACTAGCGGGAGGACAGATACGCAGTATTTT.

The rearrangement joins TRBV25-1 to TRBJ1-2; D not resolved. Per the germline V gene, CDR1 is MGHDK and CDR2 is SYGVNS. The CDR3 has 14 residues. Trimming took 2 bases from V and 4 from J, leaving 11 bases between them. In nucleotides, the CDR3 is TGTGCCAGCAGTGAAGAACAGTCGTTCTATGGCTACACCTTC. Protein sequence: CASSEEQSFYGYTF.

Here the CDR3 reads CASSTGEAQHF. CDR3 sequence (DNA): TGCGCCAGCAGCACAGGGGAGGCCCAGCATTTT. This rearrangement joins TRBV10-2 to TRBJ1-5, with 7 nucleotides matching TRBD1. Germline CDR1 reads WSHSY; CDR2 reads SAAADI. V shed 6 bases, J shed 11 bases, and the junction held 4 bases outside the gene matches. There are 11 residues in the CDR3.

CDR3 bases: TGTGCCAGCAGTGGGCCGTCGAGTACAGCTTCACCCCTCCACTTT. It yields the protein CASSGPSSTASPLHF. This chain uses TRBV2 with TRBJ1-6; D is ambiguous. V lost 4 bases and J 9 bases, leaving 16 bases between the germline ends. CDR1 and CDR2 from the germline V gene are SNHLY and FYNNEI. The CDR3 sequence is 15 residues long.

The chain is built from TRBV4-1 and TRBJ1-2, with 8 nucleotides matching TRBD1. V was pared by 5 bases and J by 3 bases, with 5 bases of the junction left unmatched. CDR1 and CDR2 (germline): MGHRA, YSYEKL. CDR3 length equals 14 residues. CDR3 protein: CASSINRGDYGYTF. The CDR3 bases are TGCGCCAGCAGCATTAACAGGGGGGACTATGGCTACACCTTC.

This chain joins TRBV7-8 and TRBJ1-2; perhaps TRBD1 as D (6 bases). Germline values: CDR1 SGHVS, CDR2 FQNEAQ. V lost 1 base and J 6 bases, leaving 12 bases between the germline ends. The CDR3 totals 14 residues. CDR3 sequence: CASSLDWGRDGYTF. The CDR3 coding sequence is TGTGCCAGCAGCTTAGATTGGGGGCGGGATGGCTACACCTTC.

The chain combines TRBV5-4 with TRBJ1-1, with D unclear. The CDR3 runs 14 residues. In germline, CDR1 is SGHNT, CDR2 YYREEE (reference sequence). The V end lost 0 bases, the J end lost 1 base, and 7 bases lay between the germline ends. The CDR3 nucleotides are TGTGCCAGCAGCTTGGCAACAGCGAACACTGAAGCTTTCTTT. It translates to CASSLATANTEAFF.

V is TRBV4-3 and J is TRBJ2-1; 7 nucleotides match TRBD2. CDR3 length: 17 amino acids. V shed 4 bases and J 6 bases; nucleotides not matched to a gene: 15. Germline V lookup: CDR1 LGHNA, CDR2 YSLEER. The CDR3 nucleotides are TGCGCCAGCAGCCTCTTCCAAGGGGCTAGCGGCTCCAATGAGCAGTTCTTC. It translates to CASSLFQGASGSNEQFF.

This rearrangement joins TRBV2 to TRBJ2-2; tentative D call: TRBD1 (5 bases). Germline V gene sequence: CDR1 SNHLY, CDR2 FYNNEI. Between the trimmed V and J ends, which lost 3 bases and 5 bases, there was a span of 13 bases. The CDR3 totals 15 residues. CDR3 region: CASSDSVGVTGELFF. CDR3 DNA: TGTGCCAGCAGTGATTCGGTAGGGGTTACCGGGGAGCTGTTTTTT.

The rearrangement uses TRBV27 and TRBJ2-7; 10 bases are a match to TRBD2. Trimming took 6 bases from V and 2 from J; bases not matched to a gene: 10. CDR1 MNHEY and CDR2 SMNVEV come from the germline V gene (reference sequence). This CDR3 is 16 amino acids long. The CDR3 reads CASRKGLANFAYEQYF. For the CDR3, the DNA is TGTGCCAGCAGGAAGGGACTAGCGAATTTCGCCTACGAGCAGTACTTC.

J is TRBJ2-3 and V is TRBV11-3; 10 bases fit TRBD2. The CDR3 extends over 18 amino acids. Trimming removed 3 bases from V and 2 bases from J; junction bases left unmatched: 11. CDR1 is SGHNT and CDR2 is YENEEA in the germline V gene. This CDR3 reads CASSFPQPGLADTDTQYF. CDR3 sequence (DNA): TGTGCCAGCAGCTTCCCTCAACCTGGACTAGCGGACACAGATACGCAGTATTTT.

The table lists this clone with a few counts. The CDR3 DNA is TGTGCCAGCAGTCCCCCAGGAGGCTCCTATAATTCACCCCTCCACTTT. Translation gives CASSPPGGSYNSPLHF. The rearrangement joins TRBV28 to TRBJ1-6, with D hard to call. Germline values: CDR1 MDHEN, CDR2 SYDVKM. The CDR3 spans 16 residues. V gave up 5 bases and J gave up 0 bases, with 11 bases separating them.